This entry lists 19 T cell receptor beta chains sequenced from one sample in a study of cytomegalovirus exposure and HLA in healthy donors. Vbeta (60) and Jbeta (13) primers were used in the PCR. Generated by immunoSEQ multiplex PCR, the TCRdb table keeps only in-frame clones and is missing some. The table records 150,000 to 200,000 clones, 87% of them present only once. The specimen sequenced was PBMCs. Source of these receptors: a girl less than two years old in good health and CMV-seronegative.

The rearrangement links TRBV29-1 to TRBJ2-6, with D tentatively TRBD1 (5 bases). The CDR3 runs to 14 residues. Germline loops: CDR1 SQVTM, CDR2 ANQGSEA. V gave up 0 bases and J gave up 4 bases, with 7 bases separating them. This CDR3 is CSVEEGRGANVLTF. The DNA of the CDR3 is TGCAGCGTTGAAGAGGGGCGGGGGGCCAACGTCCTGACTTTC.

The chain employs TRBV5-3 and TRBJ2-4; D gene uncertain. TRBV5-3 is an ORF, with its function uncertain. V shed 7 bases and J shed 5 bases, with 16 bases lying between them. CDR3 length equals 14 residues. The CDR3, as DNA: TGTGCCAGATACTTAGGTAGCAGAGAAAACATTCAGTACTTC. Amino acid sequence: CARYLGSRENIQYF.

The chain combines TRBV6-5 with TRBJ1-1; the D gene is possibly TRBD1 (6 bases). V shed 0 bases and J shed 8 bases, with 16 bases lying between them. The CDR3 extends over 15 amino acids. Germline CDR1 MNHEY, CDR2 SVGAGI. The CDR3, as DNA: TGTGCCAGCAGTTACTCGATACCGGGACACCCAGAAGCTTTCTTT. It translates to CASSYSIPGHPEAFF.

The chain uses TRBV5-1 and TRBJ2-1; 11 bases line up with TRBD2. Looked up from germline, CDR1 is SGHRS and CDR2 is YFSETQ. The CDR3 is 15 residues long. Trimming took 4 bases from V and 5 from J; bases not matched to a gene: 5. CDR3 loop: CASSPGLAANNEQFF. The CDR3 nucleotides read TGCGCCAGCAGCCCGGGACTAGCGGCGAACAATGAGCAGTTCTTC. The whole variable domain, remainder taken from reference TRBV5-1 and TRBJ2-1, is KAGVTQTPRYLIKTRGQQVTLSCSPISGHRSVSWYQQTPGQGLQFLFEYFSETQRNKGNFPGRFSGRQFSNSRSEMNVSTLELGDSALYLCASSPGLAANNEQFFGPGTRLTVL.

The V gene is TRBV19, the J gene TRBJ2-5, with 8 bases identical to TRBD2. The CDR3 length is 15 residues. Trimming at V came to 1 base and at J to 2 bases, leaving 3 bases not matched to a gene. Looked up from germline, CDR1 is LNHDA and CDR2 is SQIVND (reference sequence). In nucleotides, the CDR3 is TGTGCCAGTAGTATAGCGGGACTAGGACAAGAGACCCAGTACTTC. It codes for CASSIAGLGQETQYF.

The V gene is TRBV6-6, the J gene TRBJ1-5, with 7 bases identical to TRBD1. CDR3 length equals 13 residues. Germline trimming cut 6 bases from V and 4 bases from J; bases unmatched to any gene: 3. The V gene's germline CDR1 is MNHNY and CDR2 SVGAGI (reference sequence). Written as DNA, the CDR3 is TGTGCCAGCAGCGCACAGGGGAATCAGCCCCAGCATTTT. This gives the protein CASSAQGNQPQHF.

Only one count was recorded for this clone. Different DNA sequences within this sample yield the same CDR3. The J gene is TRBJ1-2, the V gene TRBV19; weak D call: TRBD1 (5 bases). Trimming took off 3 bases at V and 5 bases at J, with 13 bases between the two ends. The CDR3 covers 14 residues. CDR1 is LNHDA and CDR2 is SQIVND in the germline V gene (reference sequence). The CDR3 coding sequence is TGTGCCAGTAGTATCCGGGGCCGGGGGTATGGCTACACCTTC. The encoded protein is CASSIRGRGYGYTF.

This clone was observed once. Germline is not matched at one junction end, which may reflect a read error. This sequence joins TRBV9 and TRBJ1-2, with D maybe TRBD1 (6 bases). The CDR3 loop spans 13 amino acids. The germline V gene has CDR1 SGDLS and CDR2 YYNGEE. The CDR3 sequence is CASSVGRGYDYTF. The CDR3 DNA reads TGTGCCAGCAGCGTCGGCAGGGGTTATGACTACACCTTC.

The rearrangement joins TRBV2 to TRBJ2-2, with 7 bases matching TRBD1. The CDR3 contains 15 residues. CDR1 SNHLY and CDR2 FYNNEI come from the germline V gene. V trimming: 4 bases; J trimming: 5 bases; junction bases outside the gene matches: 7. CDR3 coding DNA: TGTGCCAGCAGTGGGACAGGTCTTCTGACCGGGGAGCTGTTTTTT. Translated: CASSGTGLLTGELFF.

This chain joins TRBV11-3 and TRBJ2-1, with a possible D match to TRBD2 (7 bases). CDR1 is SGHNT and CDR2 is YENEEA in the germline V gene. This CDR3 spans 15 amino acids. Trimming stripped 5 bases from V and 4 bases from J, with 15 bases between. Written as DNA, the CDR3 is TGTGCCAGCAGCCCGAGGGGGGGGCCATACAATGAGCAGTTCTTC. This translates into CASSPRGGPYNEQFF.

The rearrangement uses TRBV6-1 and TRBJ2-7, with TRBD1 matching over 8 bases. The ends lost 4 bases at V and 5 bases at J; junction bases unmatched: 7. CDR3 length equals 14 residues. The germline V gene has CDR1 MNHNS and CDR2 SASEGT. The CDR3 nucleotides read TGTGCCAGCAGTGTTGGACAGGGATATGACGAGCAGTACTTC. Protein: CASSVGQGYDEQYF.

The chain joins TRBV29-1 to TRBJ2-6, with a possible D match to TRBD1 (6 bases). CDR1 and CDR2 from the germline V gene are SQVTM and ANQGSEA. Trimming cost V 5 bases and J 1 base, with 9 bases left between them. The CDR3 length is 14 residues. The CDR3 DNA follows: TGCAGCGTTCAACAGGGATCTGGGGCCAACGTCCTGACTTTC. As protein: CSVQQGSGANVLTF.

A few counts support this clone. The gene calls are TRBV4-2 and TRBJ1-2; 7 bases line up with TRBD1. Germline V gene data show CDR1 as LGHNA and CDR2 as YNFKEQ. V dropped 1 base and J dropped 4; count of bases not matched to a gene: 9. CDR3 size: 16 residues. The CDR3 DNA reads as TGTGCCAGCAGCCAAGTAGGACAGGCAGGGCGCTATGGCTACACCTTC. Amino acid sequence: CASSQVGQAGRYGYTF.

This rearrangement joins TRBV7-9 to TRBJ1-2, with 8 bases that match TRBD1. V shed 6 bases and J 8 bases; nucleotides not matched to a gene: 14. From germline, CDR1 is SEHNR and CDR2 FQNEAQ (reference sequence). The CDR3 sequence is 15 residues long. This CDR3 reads CASSFSVGQAGGYTF. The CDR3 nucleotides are TGTGCCAGCAGTTTTAGTGTGGGACAGGCGGGCGGCTACACCTTC.

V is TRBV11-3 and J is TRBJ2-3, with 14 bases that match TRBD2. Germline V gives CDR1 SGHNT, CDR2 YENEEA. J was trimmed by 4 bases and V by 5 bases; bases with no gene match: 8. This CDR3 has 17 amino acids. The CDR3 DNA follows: TGTGCCAGCAGCAATACTGGACTAGCGGGGGGACCAGATACGCAGTATTTT. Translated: CASSNTGLAGGPDTQYF.

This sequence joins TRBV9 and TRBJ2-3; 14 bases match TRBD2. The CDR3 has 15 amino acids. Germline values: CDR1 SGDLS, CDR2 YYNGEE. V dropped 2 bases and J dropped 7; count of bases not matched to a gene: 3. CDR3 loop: CASSVTSGGGYTQYF. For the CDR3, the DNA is TGTGCCAGCAGCGTGACTAGCGGGGGGGGATATACGCAGTATTTT.

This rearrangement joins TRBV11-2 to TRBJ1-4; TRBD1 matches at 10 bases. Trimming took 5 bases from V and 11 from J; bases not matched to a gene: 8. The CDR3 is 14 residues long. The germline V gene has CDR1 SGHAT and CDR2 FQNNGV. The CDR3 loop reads CASSARQGAEKLFF. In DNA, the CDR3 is TGTGCCAGCAGCGCCCGACAGGGGGCTGAGAAACTGTTTTTT.

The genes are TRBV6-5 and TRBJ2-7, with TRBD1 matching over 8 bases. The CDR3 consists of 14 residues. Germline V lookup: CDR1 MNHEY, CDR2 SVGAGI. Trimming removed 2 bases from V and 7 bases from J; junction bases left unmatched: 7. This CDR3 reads CASSYRRGRLEQYF. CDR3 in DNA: TGTGCCAGCAGTTACCGCAGGGGGCGCTTGGAGCAGTACTTC.

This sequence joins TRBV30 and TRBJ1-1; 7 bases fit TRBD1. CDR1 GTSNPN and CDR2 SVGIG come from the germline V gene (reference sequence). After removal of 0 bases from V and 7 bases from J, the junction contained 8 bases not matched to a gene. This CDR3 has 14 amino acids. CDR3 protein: CAWSVRGGAREAFF. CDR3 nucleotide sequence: TGTGCCTGGAGTGTACGAGGGGGCGCCCGTGAAGCTTTCTTT.